The 3 T cell receptor beta chains below come from one sample, sequenced in a study of cytomegalovirus exposure and HLA in healthy donors. Libraries were prepared by immunoSEQ multiplex PCR; TCRdb keeps only in-frame clonotypes and omits some of them. The data contain tens of thousands of clones, roughly 90% of them singletons. The material sequenced was PBMCs. These receptors were taken from a woman under 30 in good health and CMV-seropositive.

The V call is TRBV6-6, the J call TRBJ1-4; possibly TRBD1 for D (5 bases). The CDR3 extends over 15 amino acids. V was shortened by 6 bases and J by 4 bases, with 15 bases between the two germline ends. The germline V gene has CDR1 MNHNY and CDR2 SVGAGI (reference sequence). CDR3 amino acids: CASRKGGAINEKLFF. CDR3 DNA: TGTGCCAGCAGGAAAGGAGGGGCGATTAATGAAAAACTGTTTTTT.

The rearrangement uses TRBV5-1 and TRBJ1-1; D might be TRBD1 (5 bases). In germline, CDR1 is SGHRS, CDR2 YFSETQ. The V end lost 1 base, the J end lost 2 bases, and 9 bases lay between the germline ends. The CDR3 is 14 amino acids. This CDR3 is CASSLLGGNTEAFF. DNA of the CDR3: TGCGCCAGCAGCTTGCTGGGGGGTAACACTGAAGCTTTCTTT.

This clone was recorded only once. The rearrangement joins TRBV27 to TRBJ2-7; 9 bases align to TRBD1. CDR3 length: 16 residues. Germline CDR1 MNHEY, CDR2 SMNVEV (reference sequence). The ends lost 5 bases at V and 6 bases at J; junction bases unmatched: 14. CDR3 nucleotides: TGTGCCAGCAGTCCCCCCGGGACAGGGTTCGTTGGCGAGCAGTACTTC. Its protein is CASSPPGTGFVGEQYF.